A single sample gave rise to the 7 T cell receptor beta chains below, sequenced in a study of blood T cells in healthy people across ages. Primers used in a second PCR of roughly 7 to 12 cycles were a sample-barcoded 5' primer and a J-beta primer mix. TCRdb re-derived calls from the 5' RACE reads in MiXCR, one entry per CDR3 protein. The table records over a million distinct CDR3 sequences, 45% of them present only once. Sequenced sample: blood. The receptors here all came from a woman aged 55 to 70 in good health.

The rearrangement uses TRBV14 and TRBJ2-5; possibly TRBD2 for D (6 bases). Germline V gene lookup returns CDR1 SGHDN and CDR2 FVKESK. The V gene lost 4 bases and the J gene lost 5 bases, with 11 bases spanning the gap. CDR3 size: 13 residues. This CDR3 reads CASSLPAGETQYF. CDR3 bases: TGTGCCAGCAGCCTCCCGGCGGGGGAGACCCAGTACTTC.

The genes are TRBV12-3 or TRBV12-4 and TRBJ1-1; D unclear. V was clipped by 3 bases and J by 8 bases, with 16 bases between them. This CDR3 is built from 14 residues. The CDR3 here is CASSLVSLGTEAFF. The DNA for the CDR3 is TGTGCCAGCAGTTTGGTGTCGTTGGGTACGGAAGCTTTCTTT.

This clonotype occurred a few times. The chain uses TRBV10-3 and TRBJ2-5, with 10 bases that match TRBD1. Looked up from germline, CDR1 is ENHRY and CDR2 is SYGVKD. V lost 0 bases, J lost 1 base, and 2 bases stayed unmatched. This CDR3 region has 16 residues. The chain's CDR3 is CAISESGTGVQETQYF. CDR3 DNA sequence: TGTGCCATCAGTGAGTCAGGGACAGGGGTCCAAGAGACCCAGTACTTC.

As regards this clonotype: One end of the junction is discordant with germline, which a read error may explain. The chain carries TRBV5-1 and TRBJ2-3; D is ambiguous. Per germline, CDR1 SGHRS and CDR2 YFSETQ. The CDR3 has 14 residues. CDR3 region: CASSREQTAETQYF. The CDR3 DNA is TGCGCCAGCAGCCGCGAACAGACGGCAGAGACGCAGTATTTT.

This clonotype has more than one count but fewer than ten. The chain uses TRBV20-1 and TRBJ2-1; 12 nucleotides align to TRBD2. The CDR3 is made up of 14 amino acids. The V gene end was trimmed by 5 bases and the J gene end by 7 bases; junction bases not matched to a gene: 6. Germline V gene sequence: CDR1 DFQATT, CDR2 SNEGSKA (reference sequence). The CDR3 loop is CSAVTSGSGNEQFF. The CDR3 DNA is TGCAGTGCTGTGACTAGCGGGAGTGGGAATGAGCAGTTCTTC.

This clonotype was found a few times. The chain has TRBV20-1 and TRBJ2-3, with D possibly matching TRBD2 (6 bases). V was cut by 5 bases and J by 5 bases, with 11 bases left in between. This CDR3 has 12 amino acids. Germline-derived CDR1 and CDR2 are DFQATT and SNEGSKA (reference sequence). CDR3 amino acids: CSAQEGRDTQYF. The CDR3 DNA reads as TGCAGTGCTCAGGAGGGCAGAGATACGCAGTATTTT.

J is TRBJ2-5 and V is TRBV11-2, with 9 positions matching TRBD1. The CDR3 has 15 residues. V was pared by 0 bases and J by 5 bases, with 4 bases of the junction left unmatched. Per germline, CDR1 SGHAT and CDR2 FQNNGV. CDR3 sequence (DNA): TGTGCCAGCAGCTTAGAGGGCGGGACAGGGGAGACCCAGTACTTC. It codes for CASSLEGGTGETQYF.